These 4 T cell receptor beta chains share one sample of origin, sequenced in a study of cytotoxic CD8 clonotypes in ibrutinib-treated CLL. TCRdb keeps only in-frame clones here, not all; method: immunoSEQ multiplex PCR. Altogether about 76,000 clones are present, 70% to 90% being singletons, with the ten largest covering around 36%. The sequences come from PBMCs, collected after 24 months of ibrutinib treatment. The origin of the receptors is a human donor with chronic lymphocytic leukemia.

The chain is built from TRBV11-2 and TRBJ2-1, with D maybe TRBD1 (6 bases). Germline CDR1 is SGHAT and CDR2 is FQNNGV. Trimming left V 4 bases short and J 5 bases short, with 12 bases between. The CDR3 runs 14 residues. The CDR3 reads CASSWAQGNNEQFF. CDR3 in DNA: TGTGCCAGCAGCTGGGCCCAGGGGAACAATGAGCAGTTCTTC.

The genes are TRBV6-6 and TRBJ2-2; D is possibly TRBD2 (6 bases). The V and J ends lost 8 bases and 6 bases respectively, with 10 bases between them. Looked up from germline, CDR1 is MNHNY and CDR2 is SVGAGI (reference sequence). The length of the CDR3 is 12 residues. The CDR3 DNA is TGTGCCAGCCAGGGCGGGGCCGGGGAGCTGTTTTTT. Translating gives CASQGGAGELFF.

This clone was observed once. The chain recombines TRBV6-1 with TRBJ2-1, with D possibly TRBD2 on 6 matching bases. Germline CDR1 reads MNHNS; CDR2 reads SASEGT. Trimming removed 0 bases at V and 10 bases at J, with 22 bases between. The CDR3 contains 17 residues. CDR3 region: CASSEAGGAGPRGEQFF. CDR3 coding DNA: TGTGCCAGCAGTGAAGCTGGCGGGGCAGGGCCTAGGGGAGAGCAGTTCTTC.

V is TRBV4-1 and J is TRBJ2-1; D is tentatively TRBD1 or TRBD2 (5 bases each). V dropped 6 bases and J dropped 9 bases, with 18 bases sitting between them. The CDR3 length is 14 residues. Germline V gives CDR1 MGHRA, CDR2 YSYEKL. This CDR3 is CASRLRDEIGEQFF. CDR3 coding DNA: TGCGCCAGCAGGCTTCGGGACGAAATCGGTGAGCAGTTCTTC.